Listed below are T cell receptor beta chains from one sample, sequenced in a study of T cells in tumors after PD-1 blockade. Using immunoSEQ multiplex PCR, the repertoire was profiled, and TCRdb retains in-frame clones only, with some absent. The data hold roughly 60,000 clones, with roughly 78% observed a single time. This specimen was PBMCs, taken before anti-PD-1 treatment. The receptor set was obtained from a human donor with basal cell carcinoma. Both conserved end residues are part of each CDR3. The D gene is left open where the match is weak. A clone size is listed for some rows: how often the clone was seen (once, few, many), or a class if it is expanded.

v_call: TRBV19; j_call: TRBJ1-5; cdr3_length: 17; d_call: NA; clone_size: NA; cdr3_aa: CASSKRGGVRNNQPQHF; cdr3_nt: TGTGCCAGTAGCAAGAGAGGGGGAGTTCGGAACAATCAGCCCCAGCATTTT
v_call: TRBV24-1; j_call: TRBJ2-3; cdr3_length: 13; d_call: TRBD2; clone_size: NA; cdr3_aa: CATSSGGAGTQYF; cdr3_nt: TGTGCCACCAGTAGCGGGGGGGCCGGTACGCAGTATTTT
v_call: TRBV11-2; j_call: TRBJ1-2; cdr3_length: 19; d_call: TRBD1; clone_size: NA; cdr3_aa: CASSLALTGAGRANYGYTF; cdr3_nt: TGTGCCAGCAGCTTAGCTTTAACAGGGGCAGGTCGCGCTAACTATGGCTACACCTTC
v_call: TRBV4-1; j_call: TRBJ1-1; cdr3_length: 14; d_call: NA; clone_size: NA; cdr3_aa: CASSQVPKNTEAFF; cdr3_nt: TGCGCCAGCAGCCAAGTGCCGAAGAACACTGAAGCTTTCTTT
v_call: TRBV21-1; j_call: TRBJ2-2; cdr3_length: 15; d_call: NA; clone_size: NA; cdr3_aa: CASSKVGVEHRELFF; cdr3_nt: TGTGCCAGCAGCAAAGTTGGAGTCGAACACCGGGAGCTGTTTTTT
v_call: TRBV7-2; j_call: TRBJ2-1; cdr3_length: 14; d_call: TRBD1; clone_size: NA; cdr3_aa: CASSLVQGQGEQFF; cdr3_nt: TGTGCCAGCAGCTTAGTCCAGGGACAGGGAGAGCAGTTCTTC
v_call: TRBV10-3; j_call: TRBJ2-7; cdr3_length: 14; d_call: NA; clone_size: NA; cdr3_aa: CAISYGGGNYEQYF; cdr3_nt: TGTGCCATCAGCTATGGTGGAGGGAACTACGAGCAGTACTTC
v_call: TRBV5-1; j_call: TRBJ2-7; cdr3_length: 14; d_call: TRBD2; clone_size: NA; cdr3_aa: CASSGRGGAYEQYF; cdr3_nt: TGCGCCAGCAGCGGTCGCGGGGGGGCCTACGAGCAGTACTTC
v_call: TRBV20-1; j_call: TRBJ1-2; cdr3_length: 11; d_call: NA; clone_size: few; cdr3_aa: CSARQGSGYTF; cdr3_nt: TGCAGTGCTAGACAGGGTAGTGGCTACACCTTC
v_call: TRBV19; j_call: TRBJ1-2; cdr3_length: 13; d_call: NA; clone_size: NA; cdr3_aa: CASSPSQGYGYTF; cdr3_nt: TGTGCCAGTAGTCCGAGTCAGGGCTATGGCTACACCTTC
v_call: TRBV18; j_call: TRBJ2-3; cdr3_length: 15; d_call: NA; clone_size: NA; cdr3_aa: CASSQSRGETDTQYF; cdr3_nt: TGTGCCAGCTCACAAAGTCGGGGCGAAACAGATACGCAGTATTTT
v_call: TRBV19; j_call: TRBJ2-7; cdr3_length: 13; d_call: TRBD1; clone_size: NA; cdr3_aa: CASSSRQGNEQYF; cdr3_nt: TGTGCCAGTAGTTCACGACAGGGAAACGAGCAGTACTTC
v_call: TRBV19; j_call: TRBJ2-1; cdr3_length: 15; d_call: NA; clone_size: NA; cdr3_aa: CASSPDRSSYNEQFF; cdr3_nt: TGTGCCAGTAGTCCGGACAGAAGCTCCTACAATGAGCAGTTCTTC
v_call: TRBV5-1; j_call: TRBJ2-5; cdr3_length: 16; d_call: NA; clone_size: NA; cdr3_aa: CASSPSGRLAQETQYF; cdr3_nt: TGCGCCAGCAGCCCCAGCGGTCGGCTAGCGCAAGAGACCCAGTACTTC
v_call: TRBV9; j_call: TRBJ2-3; cdr3_length: 14; d_call: NA; clone_size: few; cdr3_aa: CASSVSGKQDTQYF; cdr3_nt: TGTGCCAGCAGCGTAAGTGGCAAACAGGATACGCAGTATTTT
v_call: TRBV7-9; j_call: TRBJ1-4; cdr3_length: 15; d_call: NA; clone_size: NA; cdr3_aa: CASSLEAGGGEKLFF; cdr3_nt: TGTGCCAGCAGCTTAGAGGCAGGTGGAGGTGAAAAACTGTTTTTT
v_call: TRBV20-1; j_call: TRBJ1-4; cdr3_length: 15; d_call: NA; clone_size: many; cdr3_aa: CSASTDSGTNEKLFF; cdr3_nt: TGCAGTGCTAGTACCGACAGTGGAACTAATGAAAAACTGTTTTTT
v_call: TRBV2; j_call: TRBJ2-5; cdr3_length: 16; d_call: TRBD1; clone_size: NA; cdr3_aa: CASMSKRTGRGETQYF; cdr3_nt: TGTGCCAGCATGTCAAAAAGGACAGGGCGGGGAGAGACCCAGTACTTC
v_call: TRBV14; j_call: TRBJ2-7; cdr3_length: 15; d_call: NA; clone_size: NA; cdr3_aa: CASSPAGARSYEQYF; cdr3_nt: TGTGCCAGCAGCCCCGCAGGCGCCCGCTCCTACGAGCAGTACTTC
v_call: TRBV2; j_call: TRBJ2-3; cdr3_length: 13; d_call: TRBD1; clone_size: NA; cdr3_aa: CASTTGATDTQYF; cdr3_nt: TGTGCCAGCACGACAGGGGCCACAGATACGCAGTATTTT
v_call: TRBV3-1/TRBV3-2; j_call: TRBJ2-1; cdr3_length: 15; d_call: NA; clone_size: once; cdr3_aa: CASSQTPGSYNEQFF; cdr3_nt: TGTGCCAGCAGCCAAACTCCGGGTTCCTACAATGAGCAGTTCTTC
v_call: TRBV4-1; j_call: TRBJ2-7; cdr3_length: 15; d_call: TRBD1; clone_size: many; cdr3_aa: CASSQHGQGLSEQYF; cdr3_nt: TGCGCCAGCAGCCAACACGGACAGGGCCTTTCCGAGCAGTACTTC
v_call: TRBV10-2; j_call: TRBJ1-6; cdr3_length: 15; d_call: NA; clone_size: NA; cdr3_aa: CASRPGGSGNSPLHF; cdr3_nt: TGCGCCAGCAGGCCTGGGGGTTCTGGAAATTCACCCCTCCACTTT
v_call: TRBV5-5; j_call: TRBJ1-3; cdr3_length: 14; d_call: TRBD1; clone_size: once; cdr3_aa: CASSPGGTGNTIYF; cdr3_nt: TGTGCCAGCAGTCCAGGGGGGACTGGAAACACCATATATTTT
v_call: TRBV19; j_call: TRBJ2-3; cdr3_length: 18; d_call: TRBD2; clone_size: NA; cdr3_aa: CASSISSGGAGVLDTQYF; cdr3_nt: TGTGCCAGTAGTATCTCTAGCGGGGGGGCCGGAGTTTTAGATACGCAGTATTTT
v_call: TRBV3-1/TRBV3-2; j_call: TRBJ2-5; cdr3_length: 17; d_call: TRBD2; clone_size: once; cdr3_aa: CASSQSQLAGGLETQYF; cdr3_nt: TGTGCCAGCAGCCAATCTCAGCTAGCGGGGGGGCTAGAGACCCAGTACTTC
v_call: TRBV6-4; j_call: TRBJ2-3; cdr3_length: 15; d_call: TRBD2; clone_size: NA; cdr3_aa: CASSASGADTDTQYF; cdr3_nt: TGTGCCAGCAGCGCTAGCGGGGCGGACACAGATACGCAGTATTTT
v_call: TRBV3-1/TRBV3-2; j_call: TRBJ2-3; cdr3_length: 16; d_call: NA; clone_size: NA; cdr3_aa: CASSQGRGTDTDTQYF; cdr3_nt: TGTGCCAGCAGCCAAGGCCGGGGGACGGACACAGATACGCAGTATTTT
v_call: TRBV5-1; j_call: TRBJ1-2; cdr3_length: 15; d_call: NA; clone_size: many; cdr3_aa: CASSLRADDNYGYTF; cdr3_nt: TGCGCCAGCAGCCTACGGGCAGATGATAACTATGGCTACACCTTC